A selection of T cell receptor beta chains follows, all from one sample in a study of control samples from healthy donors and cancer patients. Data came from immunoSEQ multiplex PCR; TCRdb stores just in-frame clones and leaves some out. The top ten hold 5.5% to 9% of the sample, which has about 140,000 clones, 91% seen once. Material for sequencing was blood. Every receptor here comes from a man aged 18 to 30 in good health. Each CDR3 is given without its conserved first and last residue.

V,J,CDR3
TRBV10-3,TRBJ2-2,AISEASGELF
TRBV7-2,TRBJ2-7,ASSPIPLFQEQY
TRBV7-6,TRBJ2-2,ASSATTGLAGNTGELF
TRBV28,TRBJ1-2,ASSLDREDYGYT
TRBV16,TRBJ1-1,ASSLRLPGQGMNTEAF
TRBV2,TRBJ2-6,ASKRSSGANVLT
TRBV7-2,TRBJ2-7,ASSLAPTGEGYEQY
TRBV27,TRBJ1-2,ASSTDRAYGYT
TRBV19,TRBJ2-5,ASSTVAGSTETQY
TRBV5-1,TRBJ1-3,ASSPRQGLGNTIY